This T cell receptor (beta chain) was recorded in a study of blood T cells in healthy people across ages. Study-level findings and limits: Without sorted subsets, naive and antigen-experienced compartments could not be conclusively compared.

The CDR3 loop spans 14 amino acids. CDR1 and CDR2 from the germline V gene are SGHVS and FQNEAQ. With 3 bases removed from V and 5 bases from J, the gap between germline ends came to 14 bases. For the second PCR, which ran for about 6 to 11 cycles, a sample-barcoded 5' primer and a J-beta primer mix were used. The template-switch adaptor, which had 12 random nucleotides, put a tag on each cDNA molecule. Researchers report that each sample yielded at least 2.5 million CDR3-containing paired-end reads. TCRdb independently ran MiXCR on the 5' RACE reads; one entry per CDR3 protein. The sample shows hundreds of thousands of distinct CDR3 sequences, 56% of them seen only once. This clonotype was picked up a small number of times. Its cognate antigen is unknown.

The V and J genes are TRBV7-8 and TRBJ2-7; tentatively, D is TRBD2 (5 bases). This receptor was taken from a man in his forties in good health. The specimen was blood. The CDR3 loop is CASSFAGITNEQYF. Written as DNA, the CDR3 is TGTGCCAGCAGCTTCGCCGGGATTACGAACGAGCAGTACTTC.